This T cell receptor (beta chain) stems from a study of cytomegalovirus exposure and HLA in healthy donors. About the research overall: Within the Caucasian-associated ancestry cluster were 65% to 85% of the approximately 400 genotyped donors. Study-level results: In a later analysis, V- and J-gene trimming of beta chains associated with a DCLRE1C missense variant, replicated independently. A later analysis linked 16,951 TCR beta sequences to HLA alleles at 0.05 false discovery rate. TCR beta V segments were, for the most part, productive about 87% or about 30% of the time in an earlier analysis.

In germline, CDR1 is SEHNR, CDR2 FQNEAQ (reference sequence). The CDR3 loop spans 15 amino acids. The trim removed 5 bases at V and 5 bases at J, leaving 11 bases unmatched. This clone was counted once. The target antigen is unknown. The PCR employed 60 Vbeta primers together with 13 Jbeta primers. Method: immunoSEQ multiplex PCR; TCRdb's copy keeps in-frame clones and lacks some. The repertoire holds 200,000 to 300,000 clones, roughly 86% seen once, with roughly 2% in the top ten. This chain links TRBV7-9 with TRBJ2-5; 7 bases agree with TRBD1. This TCR derives from a woman between 40 and 55 years old in good health and CMV-seropositive. The sample consisted of PBMCs. For the CDR3, the DNA is TGTGCCAGCAGCAAATCGACAGGGCGGACGGAGACCCAGTACTTC. Protein: CASSKSTGRTETQYF.